These T cell receptor beta chains were read from a single sample in a study of T cell clonotyping in hematopoietic cell transplantation. The data were produced by immunoSEQ multiplex PCR, yet TCRdb's version contains in-frame clones alone and is incomplete. The table includes roughly 30,000 clones, about 83% detected once. The sequenced sample was peripheral blood mononuclear cells, obtained before stem cell transplant. All receptors come from a woman aged 25 to 39 with chronic myeloid leukemia. Some clones in this sample may be carry-over from other donors' samples. Both conserved end residues are part of each CDR3. A D gene is named only where the DNA matches it firmly. Expanded clones get a size class; other rows say once, few or many, or leave the size out.

d_gene,abundance,j_gene,v_gene,CDR3aa
TRBD1,-,TRBJ1-2,TRBV30,CAWSWDRYNYGYTF
-,-,TRBJ2-5,TRBV5-7,CASSLKSSQGLLQETQYF
-,-,TRBJ2-3,TRBV7-3,CASSLIGNTDTQYF
TRBD1,-,TRBJ1-1,TRBV30,CAWSGLGQGGAEAFF
-,-,TRBJ2-7,TRBV30,CAWNNHGAGSYEQYF
-,-,TRBJ2-7,TRBV6-5,CASSQGGLDVVQYF
TRBD2,few,TRBJ2-3,TRBV4-1,CASSHGTSVTDTQYF
-,-,TRBJ2-7,TRBV5-6,CASSLYGMAYEQYF
-,few,TRBJ1-1,TRBV25-1,CASRRGNTEAFF
-,-,TRBJ2-5,TRBV6-5,CASRSGRFQETQYF
-,-,TRBJ1-5,TRBV6-6,CASNYQGQPQHF
-,-,TRBJ1-2,TRBV18,CASSPSLDGGYTF
-,few,TRBJ1-3,TRBV5-8,CASSIWSGNTIYF
-,-,TRBJ1-2,TRBV30,CAWSVPGPRCTF
-,-,TRBJ1-1,TRBV29-1,CSVGEVPLEAFF
-,once,TRBJ2-7,TRBV5-1,CASSKTRGPYEQYF
-,-,TRBJ1-6,TRBV7-9,CASSLIGASGSPLHF
TRBD1,once,TRBJ1-2,TRBV6-1,CASSEHGQARGQGCTF
-,once,TRBJ1-2,TRBV5-4,CASSLIRTPNYGYTF
-,once,TRBJ2-3,TRBV7-2,CASSLGIVLPDTQYF
-,-,TRBJ1-1,TRBV6-5,CASSYWLNTEAFF
TRBD1,-,TRBJ1-2,TRBV7-2,CASSTQTGDAYGYTF
TRBD2,-,TRBJ2-2,TRBV4-2,CASSQDVASGGYTGELFF
-,-,TRBJ2-2,TRBV9,CASSVGLGLTGELFF
-,-,TRBJ1-1,TRBV2,CASSRTNTEAFF
-,-,TRBJ1-2,TRBV7-2,CASSLEGPYAGYTF
TRBD1,-,TRBJ1-2,TRBV5-1,CASSPGQARDYGYTF
-,-,TRBJ1-3,TRBV19,CASRSRAGTGNTIYF
-,-,TRBJ1-6,TRBV9,CASSVVGGSPLHF
-,-,TRBJ1-6,TRBV30,CAWSSVTVSSYNSPLHF
-,-,TRBJ1-5,TRBV27,CASSLFRGPNQPQHF
-,-,TRBJ2-5,TRBV29-1,CSVLGAGQQEVQYF
-,-,TRBJ2-2,TRBV10-3,CAITGAPTGELFF
TRBD1,-,TRBJ1-5,TRBV2,CASSGRQGRQPQHF
TRBD1,-,TRBJ1-2,TRBV6-5,CASSFLTGGTNGYTF
-,-,TRBJ1-4,TRBV30,CAWSPNLAKAPEKLFF
-,once,TRBJ1-2,TRBV15,CATSRDPGDHGYTF
-,-,TRBJ2-3,TRBV11-1,CASSHTHDKEYF
-,-,TRBJ1-2,TRBV29-1,CSVDGGELYGYTF
-,-,TRBJ2-3,TRBV29-1,CSVNPGASTDTQYF
TRBD1,-,TRBJ1-2,TRBV19,CATQTGQGNYGYTF
TRBD1,-,TRBJ1-1,TRBV19,CASSIVHRGLSTEAFF
-,-,TRBJ2-2,TRBV7-9,CASSLLTGFTGELFF
-,-,TRBJ1-4,TRBV7-2,CASSSRGGSEKLFF
-,once,TRBJ1-3,TRBV27,CASSLSMGLRNTIYF
TRBD2,-,TRBJ2-3,TRBV5-1,CASSPGTSGGTDTQYF
-,-,TRBJ2-7,TRBV5-5,CASSLSGGTYYEQYF
-,-,TRBJ1-2,TRBV6-6,CASSWQGDGYTF
-,-,TRBJ1-2,TRBV6-1,CASSDVALYGYTF
-,-,TRBJ1-2,TRBV27,CASSLGLGGDGYTF
-,-,TRBJ2-7,TRBV4-1,CASSQAHQSSYEQYF
TRBD1,once,TRBJ2-1,TRBV2,CASNRDRGVSVEQFF
-,-,TRBJ1-6,TRBV7-9,CASTLWTETYNSPLHF